The 5 T cell receptor beta chains given below trace back to one sample, sequenced in a study of response to subunit inactivated influenza vaccine. Using its own MiXCR run on the RT-PCR reads, TCRdb lists one record per CDR3 protein. The sample has roughly 500,000 distinct CDR3 sequences, roughly 25% seen once. The source was CD4+ T cells sorted from PBMCs, collected around 5 days after vaccination. The receptors shown here come from a man aged 50 or older who received an inactivated influenza vaccine.

This clonotype was seen more than once but under ten times. The chain links TRBV5-1 to TRBJ2-7; possibly TRBD2 for D (6 bases). Germline V CDR1 and CDR2: SGHRS, YFSETQ. CDR3 length: 15 amino acids. V dropped 1 base and J dropped 3 bases, with 14 bases sitting between them. CDR3 protein: CASSLSGVSFYEQYF. The CDR3 DNA reads as TGCGCCAGCAGCTTGTCGGGGGTTTCCTTCTACGAGCAGTACTTC.

In its sample, this clonotype was seen a few times. The rearrangement uses TRBV20-1 and TRBJ2-1; 9 bases are a match to TRBD2. Looked up from germline, CDR1 is DFQATT and CDR2 is SNEGSKA (reference sequence). The V and J ends lost 6 bases and 7 bases, in that order; junction bases with no gene match: 16. The CDR3 runs 16 residues. The CDR3 region has the DNA TGCAGTGCCCAGTCGTACGCGGGAGGGCCCTGGAATGAGCAGTTCTTC. This gives the protein CSAQSYAGGPWNEQFF.

This clonotype appeared a few times. This sequence joins TRBV7-9 and TRBJ2-1, with 10 bases identical to TRBD2. The ends lost 7 bases at V and 2 bases at J; junction bases unmatched: 11. Germline V gene sequence: CDR1 SEHNR, CDR2 FQNEAQ (reference sequence). This CDR3 has 17 residues. This CDR3 reads CASKLVGLAGAYNEQFF. The DNA of the CDR3 is TGTGCCAGCAAATTAGTGGGTCTAGCGGGGGCCTACAATGAGCAGTTCTTC.

The gene calls are TRBV15 and TRBJ2-5; D is undetermined. Germline lookup yields CDR1 LNHNV and CDR2 YYDKDF (reference sequence). CDR3 length equals 13 residues. The V gene lost 8 bases and the J gene lost 1 base, with 11 bases spanning the gap. CDR3 region: CATADQIQETQYF. The CDR3 DNA is TGTGCCACCGCAGACCAAATCCAAGAGACCCAGTACTTC.

This clonotype has just a few counts. The CDR3 spells CASSLIVGGSRSYEQYF. DNA of the CDR3: TGTGCCAGCAGCTTAATCGTTGGGGGCTCCCGGTCCTACGAGCAGTACTTC. V gene TRBV7-2 combines with J gene TRBJ2-7; D is perhaps TRBD1 (6 bases). Trimming stripped 2 bases from V and 1 base from J, with 18 bases between. The germline V gene encodes CDR1 SGHTA and CDR2 FQGNSA. CDR3 length equals 17 residues.